The text below deals with one T cell receptor (beta chain). The antigen remains unidentified. The record originates from a study of CXCR3-negative and CXCR3-positive naive CD8 T cells. The libraries of TRB cDNA were constructed through 5' RACE using UMI labels. TCRdb reprocessed the 5' RACE reads, keeping one entry per CDR3 protein, no DNA. Its listing shows 50,000 or so distinct CDR3 sequences. Study conclusions and caveats: Naive cells positive for CXCR3 carried more hydrophobic TRB CDR3s than CXCR3-negative ones.

The length of the CDR3 is 14 residues. Germline V gene data show CDR1 as SEHNR and CDR2 as FQNEAQ (reference sequence). V and J are TRBV7-9 and TRBJ2-7. The sequencing sample was made of naive CXCR3+ CD8+ T cells from blood. Subset in this sample: CD45RO-CCR7+CD27+CD95- naive CD8+ T cells expressing CXCR3 (TNR3+). The TCR was taken from a human donor in good health. Some clones in this sample may be carry-over from other donors' samples. CDR3 residues: CASSAVGNSYEQYF.